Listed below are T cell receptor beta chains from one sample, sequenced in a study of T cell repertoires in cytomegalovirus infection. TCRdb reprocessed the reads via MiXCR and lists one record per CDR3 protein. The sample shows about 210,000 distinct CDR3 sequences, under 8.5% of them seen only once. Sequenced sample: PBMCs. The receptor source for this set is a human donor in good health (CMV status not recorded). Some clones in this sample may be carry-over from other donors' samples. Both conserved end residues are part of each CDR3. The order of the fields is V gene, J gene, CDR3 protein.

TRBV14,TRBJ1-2,CASSQGTAPVWYGYTF
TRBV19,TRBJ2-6,CASSIGSGANVLTF
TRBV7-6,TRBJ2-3,CASSRGPTQYF
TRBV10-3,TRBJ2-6,CAISALWTGDFSGANVLTF
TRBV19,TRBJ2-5,CASSTYSGGQETQYF
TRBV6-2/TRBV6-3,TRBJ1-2,CASSRTGGDYGYTF
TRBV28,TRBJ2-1,CASSLGGLRQNEQFF
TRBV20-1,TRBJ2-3,CSAQDSSVTDTQYF
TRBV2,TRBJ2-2,CASSRISVTGELFF
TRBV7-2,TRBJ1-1,CASSPRSLNTEAFF
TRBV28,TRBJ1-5,CASSPPGGPQHF
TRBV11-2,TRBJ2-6,CASSFYASGANVLTF
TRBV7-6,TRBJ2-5,CASSLMGAGDYQETQYF
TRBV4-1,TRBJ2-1,CASSQIQGLGSNEQFF
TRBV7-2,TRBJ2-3,CASSFGRGDTQYF
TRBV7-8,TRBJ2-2,CASSFLLSSLREDTGELFF
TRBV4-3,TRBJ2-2,CASSLNRAYGELFF
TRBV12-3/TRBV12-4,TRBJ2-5,CASGTERKETQYF
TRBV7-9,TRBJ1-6,CASSRSGQMYNSPLHF
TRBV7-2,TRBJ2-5,CASSSPPRRGQETQYF
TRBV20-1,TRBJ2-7,CSGTDSYEQYF
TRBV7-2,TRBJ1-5,CASSRLRGPKPQHF
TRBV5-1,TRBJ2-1,CASSFQGSYNEQFF
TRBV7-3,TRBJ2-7,CASSLSQGAYEQYF
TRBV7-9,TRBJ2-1,CASSLVEWSSYNEQFF
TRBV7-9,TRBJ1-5,CASSLVGFNQPQHF
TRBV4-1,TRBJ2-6,CASSQDPFHVSSGANVLTF
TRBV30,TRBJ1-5,CAWNRDTSNQPQHF
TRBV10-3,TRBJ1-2,CAITRQGSYGYTF
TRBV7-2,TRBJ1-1,CASRGRVDTEAFF
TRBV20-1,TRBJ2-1,CSASRTGVDEQFF
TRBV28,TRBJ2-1,CASRTDRFEQFF
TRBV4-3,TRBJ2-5,CASSQSGVFQETQYF
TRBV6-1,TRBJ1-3,CASRLRTETAGNTIYF
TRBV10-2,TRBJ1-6,CASTPMTGGHSPLHF
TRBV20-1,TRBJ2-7,CSAKRGTYEQYF
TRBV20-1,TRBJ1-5,CSARHRDRGLFGNQPQHF
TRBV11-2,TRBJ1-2,CASSLAFGTGAKGYTF
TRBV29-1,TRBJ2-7,CSVAAFRGDPTEQYF
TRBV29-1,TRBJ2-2,CSGRRGRDGELFF
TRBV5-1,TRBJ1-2,CASSLAGQGSDGYTF
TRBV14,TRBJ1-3,CASSQLGNTIYF
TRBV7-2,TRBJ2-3,CASSPGLALTDTQYF